This TCR beta chain comes out of a study of OX40 agonist ivuxolimab in advanced cancers. About the full investigation: Ivuxolimab, which targeted the costimulatory receptor OX40 (CD134), was an agonistic, fully human IgG2 monoclonal antibody. Intravenous ivuxolimab was administered to patients every 2 weeks at six dose levels: 0.01, 0.1, 0.3, 1.5, 3 and 10 mg/kg. Among the approximately 50 dose-escalation patients, around 19 had hepatocellular carcinoma, around 15 melanoma, 9 renal cell carcinoma and 9 head and neck cancer. The dose-escalation cohort was roughly 87% male with a mean age of around 62 years, ranging from about 23 to 85. Patients were allowed to have had prior anti-PD-1, anti-PD-L1 or anti-CTLA-4 therapy, and 40% of the dose-escalation patients had been treated with checkpoint inhibitors. Partial responses occurred in three dose-escalation patients, of whom one had hepatocellular carcinoma and two had cutaneous melanoma. The purpose of peripheral TCRbeta sequencing was to test whether ivuxolimab changed TCR sequence diversity and led to clonal T-cell expansion. The paper describes the monotherapy dose-escalation part (N of about 54 patients) of the phase I trial of ivuxolimab.

General study outcomes and caveats: On average, CD8+ T cells showed more expanded clones than CD4+ T cells after ivuxolimab. At doses from 0.1 to 3.0 mg/kg, clonal expansion was seen in both CD4+ and CD8+ blood T cells between baseline and week 6. Low levels of normalized T-cell clonal expansion were also shown by some nonresponding patients. Antigen specificity was not determined for the clonally expanded peripheral T cells. In the 0.1-3.0 mg/kg groups, partial responders had among the lowest normalized peripheral clonal expansion, particularly in CD8+ T cells.

Genomic DNA was isolated from the sorted cells so that the TCRbeta CDR3 region could be sequenced. The immunoSEQ Assay was used to sequence the TCRbeta CDR3 regions. This immuneACCESS table, as held by TCRdb, lists in-frame sequences with V and J called but not all clones. Of the missing ones, under half trace to an unresolved V gene in checked studies; the others have no known cause. Recorded for this sample are roughly 38,000 clones; 80% to 90% of them occurred a single time. The biggest ten clones account for approximately 35% of the sample. The trial excluded patients who had a history of autoimmune disease or were on systemic immunosuppression. In every dose cohort, peripheral blood was drawn for TCR sequencing at baseline, cycle 4 day 1, and cycle 7 day 1. Samples came from an open-label, multicenter, first-in-human phase I dose-escalation trial of ivuxolimab. Adults with locally advanced or metastatic melanoma, renal cell, hepatocellular, or head and neck squamous cell carcinoma were enrolled in the trial. Before TCR sequencing, CD4+ T cells and CD8+ T cells were sorted from peripheral blood as separate populations.

This clone showed up just once. This receptor's antigen is unknown. Base quality data are lacking; no much larger clone is found one base away. This clonotype was obtained from an adult with an advanced solid tumor such as melanoma, head and neck, liver or kidney cancer. Sample: CD4+ or CD8+ T cells sorted from blood, taken in a trial of the OX40 agonist ivuxolimab.

Here the CDR3 is given as CASSFAGNTIYF. The nucleotide sequence reads TGTGCCAGCAGCTTTGCGGGAAACACCATATATTTT. The receptor chain draws on TRBV5-6 and TRBJ1-3, with the D segment identity uncertain. In the germline V gene, CDR1 corresponds to SGHDT and CDR2 to YYEEEE. The junction shows trimming of 2 bases on V and 4 bases on J, plus 4 bases between the germline ends. The cysteine opens and the phenylalanine closes a CDR3 of 12 amino acids. Just CDR3 DNA is preserved here, 36 bases in frame from base 1.